This T cell receptor (beta chain) was profiled in a study of blood T cells in healthy people across ages. The individuals who served as donors were healthy Caucasians living in Russia, aged roughly 6 to 100. Isolated PBMCs totaled at least 6.5 million in each sample. Per the germline V gene, CDR1 is DFQATT and CDR2 is SNEGSKA (reference sequence). This CDR3 has 15 residues. Trimming shortened V by 0 bases and J by 7 bases, and 16 bases separated the two germline ends. For the second PCR, which ran for 7 to 11 cycles, a sample-barcoded 5' primer and a J-beta primer mix were used. TCRdb passed the 5' RACE reads through MiXCR, listing each CDR3 protein once. Of about 970,000 distinct CDR3 sequences in the sample, 51% are singletons; the top ten hold over 20%.

Sequencing input: blood. This receptor was taken from a woman in her sixties in good health. J is TRBJ2-1 and V is TRBV20-1; D possibly corresponds to TRBD2 (5 bases). Written as DNA, the CDR3 is TGCAGTGCTAGAGACGCGGGTGCGGGTTGGAATGAGCAGTTCTTC. Protein sequence: CSARDAGAGWNEQFF.